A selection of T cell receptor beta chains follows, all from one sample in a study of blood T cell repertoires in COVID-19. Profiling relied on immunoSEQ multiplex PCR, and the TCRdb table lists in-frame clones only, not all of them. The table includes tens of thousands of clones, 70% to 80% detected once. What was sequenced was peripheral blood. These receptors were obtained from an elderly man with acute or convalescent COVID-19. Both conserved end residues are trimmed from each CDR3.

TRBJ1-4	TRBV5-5	ASSQTDREKLF
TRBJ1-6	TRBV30	AGGGRNSNSPLH
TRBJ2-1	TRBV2	ASSGGTSGVYNEQF
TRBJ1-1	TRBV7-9	ASSADRLNTEAF
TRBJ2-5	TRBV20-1	STGTPETQY
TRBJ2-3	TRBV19	ASSMGQAYTDTQY
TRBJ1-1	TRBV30	AWSDRGRRTEAF
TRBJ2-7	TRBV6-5	ASSYAGTGGYEQY
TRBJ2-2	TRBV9	ASSVEAGGTGELF
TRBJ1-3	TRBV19	ASRQTGTGNTIY
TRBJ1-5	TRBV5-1	ASSLDGGGSQPQH
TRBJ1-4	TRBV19	ASSIVLRAGSEKLF
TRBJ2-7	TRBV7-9	ASSSTGTSGSSSSYEQY
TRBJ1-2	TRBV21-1	ASGAKLDGYT
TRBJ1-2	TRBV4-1	ASSTLSGYGYT
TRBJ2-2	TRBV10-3	AISALQGAGTGELF
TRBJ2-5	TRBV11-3	ASSLDDGEETQY
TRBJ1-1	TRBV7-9	ASSLGPSENTEAF
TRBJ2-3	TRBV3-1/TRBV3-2	ASSPRDRPSTDTQY
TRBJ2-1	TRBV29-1	RGQVPYNEQF
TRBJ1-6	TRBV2	ASMRDRGNSPLH
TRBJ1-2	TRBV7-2	ASSPDRGANYGYT
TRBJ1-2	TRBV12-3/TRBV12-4	ASSHGTGDGYT
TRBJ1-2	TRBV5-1	ASSSTTGAGYT
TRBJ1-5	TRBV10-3	AISEGQGRDQPQH
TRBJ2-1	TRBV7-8	ASSLEAPSGGYNEQF
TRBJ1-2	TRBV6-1	ASSDRVNGYT
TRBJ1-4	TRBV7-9	ASSSGQGGANEKLF
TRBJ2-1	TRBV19	ASRLTSGNEQF
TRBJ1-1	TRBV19	ASSPIDTEAF
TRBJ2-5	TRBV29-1	SGLRRFGETQY
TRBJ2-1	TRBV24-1	ATSDSLGLGTYNEQF